Detailed here is one TCR beta chain. Its antigen is still unknown. The CDR3 spans 12 residues. The V end was cut by 7 bases, the J end by 5 bases, with 15 bases between. CDR1 is DFQATT, CDR2 SNEGSKA, per germline (reference sequence). TCRdb called the RT-PCR reads again in MiXCR, with one record for every CDR3 protein. This repertoire shows 600,000 to 700,000 distinct CDR3 sequences, 14% found once; its top ten account for 7.6%. The data derive from a study of response to subunit inactivated influenza vaccine. Notes on the study in general: T cells newly recruited by each seasonal influenza vaccination are few, the authors suggested.

The TCR sequence derives from a man in his fifties or sixties who received an inactivated influenza vaccine. This material consisted of PBMCs from blood, taken approximately 15 days before vaccination. The chain has TRBV20-1 and TRBJ2-7, with D possibly TRBD1 on 6 matching bases. The CDR3 DNA reads TGCAGTGTGGTGCCCAGGGGTCACGAGCAGTACTTC. Its protein product is CSVVPRGHEQYF.